This T cell receptor (beta chain) was documented in a study of cytomegalovirus exposure and HLA in healthy donors. Use of 60 Vbeta and 13 Jbeta primers characterized the PCR. Only in-frame clones appear in the TCRdb table, and some are missing; sequencing was by immunoSEQ multiplex PCR. The sample carries fewer than 120,000 clones, nearly 80% recorded once. The TCR was taken from a woman in her twenties or thirties in good health and CMV-seronegative. Sequenced material: PBMCs.

This CDR3 is CASSQDPGTGINYGYTF. In DNA form, the CDR3 reads TGCGCCAGCAGCCAAGATCCGGGGACAGGAATAAACTATGGCTACACCTTC. This rearrangement joins TRBV4-3 to TRBJ1-2, with 8 bases matching TRBD1. Per the germline V gene, CDR1 is LGHNA and CDR2 is YSLEER. V shed 0 bases, J shed 2 bases, and the junction held 8 bases outside the gene matches. There are 17 residues in the CDR3.